These T cell receptor beta chains were read from a single sample in a study of T cell responses to AZD1222 COVID-19 vaccine. TCRdb's copy holds only in-frame clones and misses some; the assay was immunoSEQ multiplex PCR. The sample has tens of thousands of clones; more than 80% are singletons. This sample comprised peripheral blood, obtained 28 days after the second AZD1222 dose. Source of these receptors: an adult who received the AZD1222 COVID-19 vaccine. CDR3s include the opening cysteine and the closing phenylalanine or tryptophan. The D gene is left open where the match is weak. Clone sizes are given selectively: once, few, many, or a class where the clone is expanded.

d_gene,abundance,v_gene,j_gene,CDR3nt,CDR3aa
-,-,TRBV4-1,TRBJ1-2,TGCGCCAGCAGCCAAGCTACCACAAGGGGCTATGGCTACACCTTC,CASSQATTRGYGYTF
-,-,TRBV9,TRBJ2-1,TGTGCCAGCAGCGTAGGGGGAGTTAATGAGCAGTTCTTC,CASSVGGVNEQFF
TRBD1,-,TRBV19,TRBJ1-2,TGTGCCAGTAGGGGGACAGGGGGGCACTATGGCTACACCTTC,CASRGTGGHYGYTF
-,-,TRBV2,TRBJ2-5,TGTGCCAGCAGTGTCCCGGACAACCAAGAGACCCAGTACTTC,CASSVPDNQETQYF
TRBD1,-,TRBV27,TRBJ1-6,TGTGCCAGCAGTCCGAAGACAGGGGTATACTCACCCCTCCACTTT,CASSPKTGVYSPLHF
-,few,TRBV19,TRBJ1-6,TGTGCCAGTAGACCGCAGGGGCAGGTAGGACGCCTCCACTTT,CASRPQGQVGRLHF
-,-,TRBV6-6,TRBJ1-1,TGTGCCAGCAGTTACGAACAGGGTTCGTACACTGAAGCTTTCTTT,CASSYEQGSYTEAFF
TRBD2,-,TRBV4-2,TRBJ2-5,TGTGCCAGCAGCCAAGAGCCCGGAGTGGCGGGAGGGCCGGAGACCCAGTACTTC,CASSQEPGVAGGPETQYF
-,-,TRBV23-1,TRBJ1-3,TGCGCCAGCAGTAATATGTGTGACACCATATATTTT,CASSNMCDTIYF
TRBD2,-,TRBV2,TRBJ2-7,TGTGCCAGCACTCGACTAGCGGGAGGCCCCTACGAGCAGTACTTC,CASTRLAGGPYEQYF
-,few,TRBV4-2,TRBJ2-2,TGTGCCAGCAGCCAAGAAGAGAACACCGGGGAGCTGTTTTTT,CASSQEENTGELFF
TRBD2,once,TRBV6-1,TRBJ2-1,TGTGCCAGCAGTGACGTGGGACTAGCGGGAGGTCGGCGGCAGTTCTTC,CASSDVGLAGGRRQFF
TRBD1,-,TRBV7-6,TRBJ1-6,TGTGCCAGCAGCTTAGGTCCAGGGGGGAAAGGATCACCCCTCCACTTT,CASSLGPGGKGSPLHF
-,once,TRBV27,TRBJ2-3,TGTGCCAGCAGTTTCTACGGCCTTAGGTTGGGTACGCAGTATTTT,CASSFYGLRLGTQYF
TRBD1,once,TRBV5-8,TRBJ1-2,TGTGCCAGCAGCTTGGGACAGGGGAACTATGGCTACACCTTC,CASSLGQGNYGYTF
TRBD1,-,TRBV7-6,TRBJ1-2,TGTGCCAGCAGCCCAATTAAAGGGGGCAACTATGGCTACACCTTC,CASSPIKGGNYGYTF